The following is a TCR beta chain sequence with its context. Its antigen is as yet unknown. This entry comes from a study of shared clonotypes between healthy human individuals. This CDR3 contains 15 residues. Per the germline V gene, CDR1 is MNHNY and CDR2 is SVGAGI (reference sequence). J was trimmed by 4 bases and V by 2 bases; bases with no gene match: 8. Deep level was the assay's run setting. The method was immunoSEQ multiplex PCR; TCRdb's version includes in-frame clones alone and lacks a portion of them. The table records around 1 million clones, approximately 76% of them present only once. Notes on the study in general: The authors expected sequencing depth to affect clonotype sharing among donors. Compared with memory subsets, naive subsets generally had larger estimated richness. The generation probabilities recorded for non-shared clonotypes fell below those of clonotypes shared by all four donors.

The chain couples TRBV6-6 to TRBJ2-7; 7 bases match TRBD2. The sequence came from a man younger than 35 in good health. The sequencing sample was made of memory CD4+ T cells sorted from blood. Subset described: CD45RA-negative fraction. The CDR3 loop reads CASSYMGGRSYEQYF. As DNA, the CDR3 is TGTGCCAGCAGTTACATGGGCGGGAGATCATACGAGCAGTACTTC.